The 2 T cell receptor beta chains in this list originate from one sample, sequenced in a study of CDR3 diversity in severe acne. Via MiXCR, TCRdb re-called the PCR reads, giving one row per CDR3 protein. This table has 79,000 or so distinct CDR3 sequences, roughly 49% appearing once. Sequencing was carried out using blood. The receptors stem from a male donor with severe acne vulgaris.

The sample holds many counts of this clonotype. This chain joins TRBV7-8 and TRBJ1-5, with 8 positions matching TRBD1. The V and J ends lost 2 bases and 0 bases, in that order; junction bases with no gene match: 6. Germline V gene lookup returns CDR1 SGHVS and CDR2 FQNEAQ. The CDR3 is made up of 17 amino acids. The chain's CDR3 is CASSLRGTGYSNQPQHF. The CDR3 DNA is TGTGCCAGCAGCTTAAGGGGGACAGGCTATAGCAATCAGCCCCAGCATTTT.

With regard to this clonotype: Possible read error: a much larger clone is one base away. Because it lacks the conserved phenylalanine or tryptophan at the end, this CDR3 is likely a read error. The chain links TRBV20-1 to TRBJ1-1; TRBD1 matches 9 bases. V was clipped by 3 bases and J by 2 bases; unmatched bases: 4. Germline CDR1 and CDR2: DFQATT and SNEGSKA (reference sequence). The CDR3 has 14 residues. The CDR3 DNA reads TGCAGTGCTAGGCCGACAGGGGGAAACACTGAAGCTTTCTCT. It is translated as CSARPTGGNTEAFS.